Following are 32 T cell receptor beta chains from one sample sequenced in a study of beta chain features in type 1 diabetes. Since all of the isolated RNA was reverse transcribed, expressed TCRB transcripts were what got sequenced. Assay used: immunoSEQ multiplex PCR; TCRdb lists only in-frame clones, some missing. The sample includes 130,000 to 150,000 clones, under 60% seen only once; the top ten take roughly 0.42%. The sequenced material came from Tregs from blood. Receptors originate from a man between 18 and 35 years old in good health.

The chain's CDR3 is CASQGVDTQYF. In DNA, the CDR3 is TGTGCCAGCCAGGGGGTCGATACGCAGTATTTT. The chain combines TRBV19 with TRBJ2-3; 7 positions agree with TRBD1. The ends lost 9 bases at V and 6 bases at J; junction bases unmatched: 3. The CDR3 is 11 amino acids. The V gene's germline CDR1 is LNHDA and CDR2 SQIVND (reference sequence).

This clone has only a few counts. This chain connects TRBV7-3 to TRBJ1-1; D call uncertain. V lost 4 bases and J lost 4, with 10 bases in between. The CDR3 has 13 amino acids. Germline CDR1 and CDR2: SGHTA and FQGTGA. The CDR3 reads CASSSSLGTEAFF. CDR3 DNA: TGTGCCAGCAGCTCTAGTTTGGGCACTGAAGCTTTCTTT.

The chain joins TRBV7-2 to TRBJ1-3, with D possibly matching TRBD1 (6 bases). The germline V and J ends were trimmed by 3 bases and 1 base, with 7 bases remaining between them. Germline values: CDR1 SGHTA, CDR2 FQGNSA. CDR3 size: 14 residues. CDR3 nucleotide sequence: TGTGCCAGCAGCTTGCAGGGGTCTGGAAACACCATATATTTT. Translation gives CASSLQGSGNTIYF. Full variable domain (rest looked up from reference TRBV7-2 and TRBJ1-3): GAGVSQSPSNKVTEKGKDVELRCDPISGHTALYWYRQSLGQGLEFLIYFQGNSAPDKSGLPSDRFSAERTGGSVSTLTIQRTQQEDSAVYLCASSLQGSGNTIYFGEGSWLTVV.

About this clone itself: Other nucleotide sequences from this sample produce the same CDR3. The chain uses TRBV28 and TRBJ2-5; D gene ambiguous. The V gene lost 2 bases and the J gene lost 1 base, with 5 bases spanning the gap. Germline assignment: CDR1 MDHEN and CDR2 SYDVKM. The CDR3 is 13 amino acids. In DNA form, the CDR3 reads TGTGCCAGCAGTTTAGACATCCAAGAGACCCAGTACTTC. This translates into CASSLDIQETQYF. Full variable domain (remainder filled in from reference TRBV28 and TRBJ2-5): DVKVTQSSRYLVKRTGEKVFLECVQDMDHENMFWYRQDPGLGLRLIYFSYDVKMKEKGDIPEGYSVSREKKERFSLILESASTNQTSMYLCASSLDIQETQYFGPGTRLLVL.

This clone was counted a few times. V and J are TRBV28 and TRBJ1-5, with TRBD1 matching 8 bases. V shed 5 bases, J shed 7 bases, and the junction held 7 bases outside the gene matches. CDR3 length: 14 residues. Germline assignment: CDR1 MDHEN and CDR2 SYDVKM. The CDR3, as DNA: TGTGCCAGCAGTCCTACAGGGGGTTGGCAGCCCCAGCATTTT. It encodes CASSPTGGWQPQHF.

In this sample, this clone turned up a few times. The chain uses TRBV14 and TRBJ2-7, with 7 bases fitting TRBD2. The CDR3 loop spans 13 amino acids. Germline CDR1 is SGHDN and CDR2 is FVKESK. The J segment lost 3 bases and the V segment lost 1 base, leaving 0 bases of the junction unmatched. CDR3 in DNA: TGTGCCAGCAGCCAAGCGGGGGGCTACGAGCAGTACTTC. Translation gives CASSQAGGYEQYF.

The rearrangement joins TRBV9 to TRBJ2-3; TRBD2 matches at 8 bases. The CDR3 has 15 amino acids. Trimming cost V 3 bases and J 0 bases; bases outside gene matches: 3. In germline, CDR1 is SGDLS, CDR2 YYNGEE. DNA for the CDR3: TGTGCCAGCAGCGCGAGCGGGGGTAGCACAGATACGCAGTATTTT. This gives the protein CASSASGGSTDTQYF.

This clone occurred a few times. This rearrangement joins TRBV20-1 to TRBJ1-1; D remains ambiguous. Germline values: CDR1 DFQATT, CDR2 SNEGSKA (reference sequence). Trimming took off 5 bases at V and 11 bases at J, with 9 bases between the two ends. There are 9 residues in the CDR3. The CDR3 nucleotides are TGCAGTGCTTCCCGGGTGGCTTTCTTT. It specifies CSASRVAFF.

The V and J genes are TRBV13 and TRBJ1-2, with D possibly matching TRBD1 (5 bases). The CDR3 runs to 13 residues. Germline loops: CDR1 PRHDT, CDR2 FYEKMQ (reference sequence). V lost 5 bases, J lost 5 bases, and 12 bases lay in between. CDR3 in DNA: TGTGCCAGCAGCCAAGACAGTTCATATGGCTACACCTTC. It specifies CASSQDSSYGYTF.

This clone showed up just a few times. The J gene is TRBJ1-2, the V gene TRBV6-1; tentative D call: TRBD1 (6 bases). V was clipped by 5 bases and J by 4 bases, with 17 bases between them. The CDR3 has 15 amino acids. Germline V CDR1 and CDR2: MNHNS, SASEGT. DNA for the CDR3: TGTGCCAGCAGTCTACTTGGGGGCGACGGCTATGGCTACACCTTC. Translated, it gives CASSLLGGDGYGYTF.

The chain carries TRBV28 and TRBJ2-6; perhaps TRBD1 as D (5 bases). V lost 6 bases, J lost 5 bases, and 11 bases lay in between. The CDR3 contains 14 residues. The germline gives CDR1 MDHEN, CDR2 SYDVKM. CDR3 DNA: TGTGCCAGCAGGAGGTCGGACAGGGCCAACGTCCTGACTTTC. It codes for CASRRSDRANVLTF.

CDR3 amino acids: CASSPSTDTQYF. The CDR3 bases are TGTGCCAGCAGTCCTAGCACAGATACGCAGTATTTT. V is TRBV7-9 and J is TRBJ2-3; unclear D gene. The CDR3 runs 12 residues. Germline V gene data show CDR1 as SEHNR and CDR2 as FQNEAQ (reference sequence). V dropped 6 bases and J dropped 0 bases, with 4 bases sitting between them.

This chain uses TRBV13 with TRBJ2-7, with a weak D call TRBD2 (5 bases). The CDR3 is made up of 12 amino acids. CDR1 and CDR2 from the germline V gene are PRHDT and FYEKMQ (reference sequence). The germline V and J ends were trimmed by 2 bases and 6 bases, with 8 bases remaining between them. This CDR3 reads CASSLSRGEQYF. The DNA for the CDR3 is TGTGCCAGCAGCTTAAGCCGGGGCGAGCAGTACTTC.

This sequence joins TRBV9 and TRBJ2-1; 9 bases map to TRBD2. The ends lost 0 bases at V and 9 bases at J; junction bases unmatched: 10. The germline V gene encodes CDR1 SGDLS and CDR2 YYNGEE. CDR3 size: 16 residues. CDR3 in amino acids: CASSVERGGALREQFF. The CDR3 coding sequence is TGTGCCAGCAGCGTAGAACGCGGGGGGGCCTTACGTGAGCAGTTCTTC.

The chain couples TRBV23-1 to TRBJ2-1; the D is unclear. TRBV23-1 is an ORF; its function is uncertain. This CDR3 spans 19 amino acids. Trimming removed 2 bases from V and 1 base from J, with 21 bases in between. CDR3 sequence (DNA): TGCGCCAGCAGTCAAATTCACCCTACAGAACTCCTATCCTACAATGAGCAGTTCTTC. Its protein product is CASSQIHPTELLSYNEQFF.

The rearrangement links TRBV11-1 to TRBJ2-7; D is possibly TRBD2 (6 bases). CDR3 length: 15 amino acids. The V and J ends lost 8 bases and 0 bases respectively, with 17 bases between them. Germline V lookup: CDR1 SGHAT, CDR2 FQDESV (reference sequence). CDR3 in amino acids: CASSFPGTPSYEQYF. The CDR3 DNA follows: TGTGCCAGCTCCTTTCCTGGGACTCCCTCCTACGAGCAGTACTTC.

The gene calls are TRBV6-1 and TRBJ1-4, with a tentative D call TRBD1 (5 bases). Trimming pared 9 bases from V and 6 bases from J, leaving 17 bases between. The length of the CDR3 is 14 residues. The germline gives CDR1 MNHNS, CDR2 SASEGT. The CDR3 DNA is TGTGCCAGTTGTCCCAGGGTTAATTATGAAAAACTGTTTTTT. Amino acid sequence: CASCPRVNYEKLFF.

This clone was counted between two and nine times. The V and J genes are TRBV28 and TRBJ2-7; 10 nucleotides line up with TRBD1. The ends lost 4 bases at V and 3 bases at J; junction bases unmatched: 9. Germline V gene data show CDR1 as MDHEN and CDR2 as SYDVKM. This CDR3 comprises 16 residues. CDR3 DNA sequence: TGTGCCAGCAGTTCCCTACCCGGGACAGGGGTCTACGAGCAGTACTTC. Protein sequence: CASSSLPGTGVYEQYF.

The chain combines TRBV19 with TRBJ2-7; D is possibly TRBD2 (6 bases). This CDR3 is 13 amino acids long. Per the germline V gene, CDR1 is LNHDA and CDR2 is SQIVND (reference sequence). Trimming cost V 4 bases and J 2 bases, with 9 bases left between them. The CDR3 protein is CASSTGGTYEQYF. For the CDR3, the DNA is TGTGCCAGTAGTACCGGGGGAACCTACGAGCAGTACTTC.

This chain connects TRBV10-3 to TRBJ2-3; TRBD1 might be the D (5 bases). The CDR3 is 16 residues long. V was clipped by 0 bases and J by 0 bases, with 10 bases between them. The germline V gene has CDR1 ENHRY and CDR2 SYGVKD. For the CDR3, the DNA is TGTGCCATCAGTGAGTCGACAGCCTCCAGCACAGATACGCAGTATTTT. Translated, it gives CAISESTASSTDTQYF.

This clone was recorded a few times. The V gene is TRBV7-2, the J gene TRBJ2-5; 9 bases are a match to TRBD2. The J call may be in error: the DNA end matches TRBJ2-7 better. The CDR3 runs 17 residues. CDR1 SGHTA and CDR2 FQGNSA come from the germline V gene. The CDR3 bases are TGTGCCAGCAGCACCGGGACTAGCTTTTTAGGGTTCTACGAGCAGTACTTC. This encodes CASSTGTSFLGFYEQYF.

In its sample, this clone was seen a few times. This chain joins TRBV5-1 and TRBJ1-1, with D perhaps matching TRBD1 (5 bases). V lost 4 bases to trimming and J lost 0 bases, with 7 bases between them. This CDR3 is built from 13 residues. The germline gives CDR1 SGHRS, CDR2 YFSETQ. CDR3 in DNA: TGCGCCAGCAGCCGACAGTTGAACACTGAAGCTTTCTTT. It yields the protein CASSRQLNTEAFF. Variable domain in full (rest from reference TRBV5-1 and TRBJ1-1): KAGVTQTPRYLIKTRGQQVTLSCSPISGHRSVSWYQQTPGQGLQFLFEYFSETQRNKGNFPGRFSGRQFSNSRSEMNVSTLELGDSALYLCASSRQLNTEAFFGQGTRLTVV.

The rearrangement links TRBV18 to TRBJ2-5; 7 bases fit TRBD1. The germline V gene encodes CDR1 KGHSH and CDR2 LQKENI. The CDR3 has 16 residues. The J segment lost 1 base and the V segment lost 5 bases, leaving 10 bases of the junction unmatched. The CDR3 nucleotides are TGTGCCAGCTCAAGGCTTCGGGACAGTAGCCAAGAGACCCAGTACTTC. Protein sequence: CASSRLRDSSQETQYF. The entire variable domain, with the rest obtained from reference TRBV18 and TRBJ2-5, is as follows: NAGVMQNPRHLVRRRGQEARLRCSPMKGHSHVYWYRQLPEEGLKFMVYLQKENIIDESGMPKERFSAEFPKEGPSILRIQQVVRGDSAAYFCASSRLRDSSQETQYFGPGTRLLVL.

CDR3 in amino acids: CASSLYVMSDRTQETQYF. Written as DNA, the CDR3 is TGTGCCAGCAGCTTGTATGTTATGTCCGACAGGACCCAAGAGACCCAGTACTTC. This chain links TRBV5-4 with TRBJ2-5, with a weak D call TRBD1 (6 bases). V was trimmed by 1 base and J by 1 base, leaving 20 bases between them. Germline V gene data show CDR1 as SGHNT and CDR2 as YYREEE (reference sequence). The CDR3 has 18 amino acids.

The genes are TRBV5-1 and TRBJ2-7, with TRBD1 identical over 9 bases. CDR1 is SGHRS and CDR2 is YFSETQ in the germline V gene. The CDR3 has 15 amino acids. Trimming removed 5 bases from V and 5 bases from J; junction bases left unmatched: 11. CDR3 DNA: TGCGCCAGCAGTCGGGGACAGGGACGCGGGCACGAGCAGTACTTC. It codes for CASSRGQGRGHEQYF. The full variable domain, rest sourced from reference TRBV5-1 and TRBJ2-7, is KAGVTQTPRYLIKTRGQQVTLSCSPISGHRSVSWYQQTPGQGLQFLFEYFSETQRNKGNFPGRFSGRQFSNSRSEMNVSTLELGDSALYLCASSRGQGRGHEQYFGPGTRLTVT.

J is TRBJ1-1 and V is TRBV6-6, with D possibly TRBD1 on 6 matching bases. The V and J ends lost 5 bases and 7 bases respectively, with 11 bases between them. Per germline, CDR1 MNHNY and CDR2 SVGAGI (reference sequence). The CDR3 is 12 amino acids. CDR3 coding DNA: TGTGCCAGCAGTCGACAGGCCTTTGAAGCTTTCTTT. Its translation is CASSRQAFEAFF.

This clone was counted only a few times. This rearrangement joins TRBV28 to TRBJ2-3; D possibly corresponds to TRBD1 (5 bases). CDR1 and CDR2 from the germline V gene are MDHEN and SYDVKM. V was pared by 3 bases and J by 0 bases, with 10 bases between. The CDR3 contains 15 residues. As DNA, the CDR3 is TGTGCCAGCAGTTTTAGGCAGGGCAGCACAGATACGCAGTATTTT. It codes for CASSFRQGSTDTQYF.

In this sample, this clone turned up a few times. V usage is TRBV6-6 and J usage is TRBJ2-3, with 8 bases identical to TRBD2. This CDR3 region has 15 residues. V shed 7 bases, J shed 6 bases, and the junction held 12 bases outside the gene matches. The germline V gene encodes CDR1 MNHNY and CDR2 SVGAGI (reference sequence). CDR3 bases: TGTGCCAGCACCCAAGCGGGAGTGGATCGGGATACGCAGTATTTT. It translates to CASTQAGVDRDTQYF.

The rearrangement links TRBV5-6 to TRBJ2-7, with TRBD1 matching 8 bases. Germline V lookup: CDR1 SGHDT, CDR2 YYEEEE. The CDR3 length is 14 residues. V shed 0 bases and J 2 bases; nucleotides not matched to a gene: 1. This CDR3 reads CASSLGTGTYEQYF. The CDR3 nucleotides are TGTGCCAGCAGCTTGGGGACAGGGACCTACGAGCAGTACTTC.

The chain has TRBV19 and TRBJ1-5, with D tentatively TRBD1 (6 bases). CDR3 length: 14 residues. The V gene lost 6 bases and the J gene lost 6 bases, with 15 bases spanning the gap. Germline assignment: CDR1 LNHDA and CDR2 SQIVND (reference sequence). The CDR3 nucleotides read TGTGCCAGTAGGAACAGGGCGTTGAGTCAGCCCCAGCATTTT. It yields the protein CASRNRALSQPQHF.

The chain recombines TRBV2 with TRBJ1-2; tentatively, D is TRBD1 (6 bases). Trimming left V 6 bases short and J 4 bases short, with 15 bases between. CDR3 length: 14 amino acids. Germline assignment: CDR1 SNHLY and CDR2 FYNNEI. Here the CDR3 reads CASRSRQAGYGYTF. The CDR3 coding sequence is TGTGCCAGCAGATCCAGACAGGCGGGCTATGGCTACACCTTC. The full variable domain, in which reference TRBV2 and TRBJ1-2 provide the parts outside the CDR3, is EPEVTQTPSHQVTQMGQEVILRCVPISNHLYFYWYRQILGQKVEFLVSFYNNEISEKSEIFDDQFSVERPDGSNFTLKIRSTKLEDSAMYFCASRSRQAGYGYTFGSGTRLTVV.

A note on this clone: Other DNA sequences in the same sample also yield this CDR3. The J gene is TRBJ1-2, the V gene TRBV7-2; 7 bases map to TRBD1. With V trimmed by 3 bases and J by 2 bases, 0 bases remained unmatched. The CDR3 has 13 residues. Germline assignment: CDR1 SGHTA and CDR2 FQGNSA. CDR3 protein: CASSLGQNYGYTF. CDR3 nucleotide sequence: TGTGCCAGCAGCTTGGGACAGAACTATGGCTACACCTTC.